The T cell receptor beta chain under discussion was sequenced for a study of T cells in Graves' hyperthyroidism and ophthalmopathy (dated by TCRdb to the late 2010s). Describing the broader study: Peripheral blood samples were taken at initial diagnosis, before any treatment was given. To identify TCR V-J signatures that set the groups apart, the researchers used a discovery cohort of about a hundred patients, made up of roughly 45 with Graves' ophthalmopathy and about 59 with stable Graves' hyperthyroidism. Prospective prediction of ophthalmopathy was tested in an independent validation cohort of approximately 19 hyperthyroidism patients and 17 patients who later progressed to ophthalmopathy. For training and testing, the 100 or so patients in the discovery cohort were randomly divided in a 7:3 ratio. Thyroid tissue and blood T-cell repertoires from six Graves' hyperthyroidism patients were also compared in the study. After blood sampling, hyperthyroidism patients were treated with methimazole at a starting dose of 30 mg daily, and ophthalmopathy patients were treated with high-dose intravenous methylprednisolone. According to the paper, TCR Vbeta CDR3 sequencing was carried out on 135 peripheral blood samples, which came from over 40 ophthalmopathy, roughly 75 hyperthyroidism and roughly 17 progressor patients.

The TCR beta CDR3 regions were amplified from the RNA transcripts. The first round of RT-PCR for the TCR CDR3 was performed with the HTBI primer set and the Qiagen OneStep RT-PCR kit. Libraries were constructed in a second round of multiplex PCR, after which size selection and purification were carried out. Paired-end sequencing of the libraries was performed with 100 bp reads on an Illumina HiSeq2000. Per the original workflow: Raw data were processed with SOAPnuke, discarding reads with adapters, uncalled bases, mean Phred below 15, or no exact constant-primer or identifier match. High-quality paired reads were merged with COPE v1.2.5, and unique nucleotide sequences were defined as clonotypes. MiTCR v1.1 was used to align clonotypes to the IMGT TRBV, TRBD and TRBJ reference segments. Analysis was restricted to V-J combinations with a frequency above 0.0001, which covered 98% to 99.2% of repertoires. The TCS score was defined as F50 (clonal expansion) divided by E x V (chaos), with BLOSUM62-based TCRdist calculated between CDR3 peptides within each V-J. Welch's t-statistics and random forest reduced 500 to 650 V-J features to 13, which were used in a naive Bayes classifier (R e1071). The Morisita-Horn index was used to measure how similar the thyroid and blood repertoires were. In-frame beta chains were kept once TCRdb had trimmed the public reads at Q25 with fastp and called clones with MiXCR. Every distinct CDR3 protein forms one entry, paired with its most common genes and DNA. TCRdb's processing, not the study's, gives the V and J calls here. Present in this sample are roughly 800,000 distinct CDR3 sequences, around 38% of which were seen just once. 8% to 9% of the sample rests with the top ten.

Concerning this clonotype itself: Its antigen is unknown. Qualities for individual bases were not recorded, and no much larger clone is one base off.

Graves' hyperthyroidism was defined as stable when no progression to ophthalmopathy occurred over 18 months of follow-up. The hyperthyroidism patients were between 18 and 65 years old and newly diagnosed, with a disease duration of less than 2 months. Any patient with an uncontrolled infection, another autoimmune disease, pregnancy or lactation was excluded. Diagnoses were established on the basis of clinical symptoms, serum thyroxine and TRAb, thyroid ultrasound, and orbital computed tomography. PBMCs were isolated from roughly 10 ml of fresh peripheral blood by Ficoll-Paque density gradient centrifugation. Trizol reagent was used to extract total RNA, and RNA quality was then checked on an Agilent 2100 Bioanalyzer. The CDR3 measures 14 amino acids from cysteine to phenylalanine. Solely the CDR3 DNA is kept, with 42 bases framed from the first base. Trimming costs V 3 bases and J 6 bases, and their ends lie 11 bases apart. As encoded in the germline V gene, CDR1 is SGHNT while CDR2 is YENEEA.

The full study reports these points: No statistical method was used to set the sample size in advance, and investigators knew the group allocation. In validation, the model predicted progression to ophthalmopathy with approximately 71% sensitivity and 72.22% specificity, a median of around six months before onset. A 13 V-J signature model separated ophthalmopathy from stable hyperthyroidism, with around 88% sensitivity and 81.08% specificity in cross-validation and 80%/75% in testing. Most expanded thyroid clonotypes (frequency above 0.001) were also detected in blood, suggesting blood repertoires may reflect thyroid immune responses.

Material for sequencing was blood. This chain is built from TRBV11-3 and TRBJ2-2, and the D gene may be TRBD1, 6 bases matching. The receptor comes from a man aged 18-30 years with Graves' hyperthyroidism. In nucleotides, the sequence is TGTGCCAGCAGCTTGTTGGGGGCGGCCGGGGAGCTGTTTTTT. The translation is CASSLLGAAGELFF.